This TCR beta chain was profiled in a study of shared clonotypes between healthy human individuals. Overall study results and limits: Clonotype sharing among the donors was expected to vary with sequencing depth.

Note on this clone: The antigen is undetermined.

Sequencing used immunoSEQ multiplex PCR; TCRdb keeps in-frame clones, though not all of them. The repertoire holds roughly 1,500,000 clones, approximately 98% seen once, with approximately 0.44% in the top ten. The TCR originated in a man under 40 in good health. The material sequenced was naive CD4+ T cells sorted from blood. Subset: CD45RA+ positively selected.

The CDR3 is CATSRDLTARDGYTF. CDR3 nucleotides: TGTGCCACCAGCAGAGATTTGACGGCCCGGGATGGCTACACCTTC. This sequence joins TRBV15 and TRBJ1-2; no clear D. V was pared by 0 bases and J by 6 bases, with 14 bases between. Looked up from germline, CDR1 is LNHNV and CDR2 is YYDKDF (reference sequence). This CDR3 contains 15 residues.